This record concerns one T cell receptor (beta chain) sequence. Its antigen is unknown. Profiling relied on immunoSEQ multiplex PCR, and the TCRdb table lists in-frame clones only, not all of them. The repertoire consists of 1.5 million to 2.5 million clones, with about 94% occurring once and the leading ten covering under 1.5%. The data stem from a study of shared clonotypes between healthy human individuals. Study as a whole: Per donor, CD8 memory used one plate, CD8 naive used two, CD4 memory used three and CD4 naive used three.

Germline V gene sequence: CDR1 PRHDT, CDR2 FYEKMQ (reference sequence). This CDR3 spans 12 amino acids. V lost 10 bases to trimming and J lost 8 bases, with 17 bases between them. In the naive CD8 group, cells lacked CD45RO and were positively selected for CCR7, so terminally differentiated effector memory CD45RA+ cells were left out. Points from the study as a whole: The naive CD4 repertoires of a few donors were compared, and around 5% of clonotypes were shared. Incompleteness in sorted-subset sequencing, despite large depth, was shown by rarefaction. A reduction in generation probabilities was seen for non-shared clonotypes relative to those shared by all four donors.

The receptor was derived from a man between 18 and 35 years old in good health. The specimen was naive CD8+ T cells sorted from blood. The V gene is TRBV13, the J gene TRBJ1-2; D may be TRBD1 (5 bases). CDR3 amino acids: CATRLPRGGYTF. The DNA of the CDR3 is TGTGCCACCCGACTCCCTCGGGGGGGCTACACCTTC.